This entry lists 5 T cell receptor beta chains sequenced from one sample in a study of CD8 T cells in Susac syndrome. The RNA input was about 0.5 to 1 ug, and it was reverse transcribed with random hexamers. TCRdb re-called the immunoSEQ multiplex PCR reads through MiXCR, storing one row per CDR3 protein. Seen here are some 200,000 distinct CDR3 sequences, around 96% observed once, and the top ten hold 0.08% to 0.095%. Material: CD4+ T cells from PBMCs. These receptor sequences come from a human donor with multiple sclerosis.

The chain carries TRBV5-1 and TRBJ2-1; no definite D call. CDR3 length: 12 amino acids. V gave up 4 bases and J gave up 11 bases, with 13 bases separating them. Germline loops: CDR1 SGHRS, CDR2 YFSETQ. CDR3 DNA sequence: TGCGCCAGCAGCCCCCCCACTCCGCAGCAGTTCTTC. Translation gives CASSPPTPQQFF.

V gene TRBV29-1 combines with J gene TRBJ1-1; D is possibly TRBD1 (5 bases). CDR3 length: 10 amino acids. Germline V CDR1 and CDR2: SQVTM, ANQGSEA. The ends were cut back, 4 bases at V and 5 bases at J, with 5 bases in the middle. The chain's CDR3 is CSVGTTEAFF. CDR3 DNA: TGCAGCGTTGGGACAACTGAAGCTTTCTTT.

The chain is built from TRBV29-1 and TRBJ1-2; D is unresolved. The length of the CDR3 is 13 residues. Germline CDR1 is SQVTM and CDR2 is ANQGSEA. V shed 1 base and J shed 7 bases, with 13 bases lying between them. In nucleotides, the CDR3 is TGCAGCGTTGAAGCCCCGGCCCTTTTTGGCTACACCTTC. It specifies CSVEAPALFGYTF.

J is TRBJ2-2 and V is TRBV6-5, with D hard to call. The CDR3 loop spans 16 amino acids. V was pared by 2 bases and J by 0 bases, with 10 bases between. The germline CDR1 and CDR2 sequences are MNHEY and SVGAGI. CDR3 coding DNA: TGTGCCAGCAGTTACAGCTGGAGTGCGAACACCGGGGAGCTGTTTTTT. It specifies CASSYSWSANTGELFF.

The chain combines TRBV29-1 with TRBJ2-2; TRBD1 is a possible D gene (6 bases). This CDR3 is 14 amino acids long. Germline V lookup: CDR1 SQVTM, CDR2 ANQGSEA. V shed 7 bases and J shed 9 bases, with 21 bases lying between them. CDR3 in amino acids: CSGRFQGMFRELFF. CDR3 DNA sequence: TGCAGCGGGCGGTTCCAGGGGATGTTCCGGGAGCTGTTTTTT.